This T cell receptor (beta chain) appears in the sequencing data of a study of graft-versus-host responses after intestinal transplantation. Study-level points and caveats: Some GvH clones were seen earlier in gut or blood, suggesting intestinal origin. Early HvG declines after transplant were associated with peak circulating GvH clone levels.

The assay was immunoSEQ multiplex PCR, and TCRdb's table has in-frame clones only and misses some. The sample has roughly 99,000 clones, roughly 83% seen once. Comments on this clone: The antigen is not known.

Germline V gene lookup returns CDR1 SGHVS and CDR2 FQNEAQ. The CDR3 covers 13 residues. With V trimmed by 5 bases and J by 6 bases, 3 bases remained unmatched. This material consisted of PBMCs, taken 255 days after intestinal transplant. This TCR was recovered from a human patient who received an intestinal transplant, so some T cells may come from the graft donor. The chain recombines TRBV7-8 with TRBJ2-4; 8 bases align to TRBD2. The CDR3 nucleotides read TGTGCCAGCAGCCCCGGGGGGGGAAACATTCAGTACTTC. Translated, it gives CASSPGGGNIQYF.